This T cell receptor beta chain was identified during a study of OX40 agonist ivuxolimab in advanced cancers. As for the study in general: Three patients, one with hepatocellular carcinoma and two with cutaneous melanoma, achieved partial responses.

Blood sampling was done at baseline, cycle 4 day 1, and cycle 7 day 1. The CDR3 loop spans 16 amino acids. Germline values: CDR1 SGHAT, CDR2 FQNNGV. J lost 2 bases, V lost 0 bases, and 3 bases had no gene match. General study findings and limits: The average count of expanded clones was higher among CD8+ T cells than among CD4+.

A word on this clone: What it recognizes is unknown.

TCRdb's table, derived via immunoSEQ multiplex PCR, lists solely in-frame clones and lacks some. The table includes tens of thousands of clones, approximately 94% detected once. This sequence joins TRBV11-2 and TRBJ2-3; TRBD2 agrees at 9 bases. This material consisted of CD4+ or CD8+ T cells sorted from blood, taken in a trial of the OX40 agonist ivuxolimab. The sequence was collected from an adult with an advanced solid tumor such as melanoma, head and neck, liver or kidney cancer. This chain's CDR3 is CASSLEASGTTDTQYF. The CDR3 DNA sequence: TGTGCCAGCAGCTTAGAGGCTAGCGGGACCACAGATACGCAGTATTTT.